The 28 T cell receptor beta chains presented below share a single source sample, sequenced in a study of blood T cells in healthy people across ages. For the second PCR, which ran for 7 to 11 cycles, a sample-barcoded 5' primer and a J-beta primer mix were used. TCRdb called the 5' RACE reads again in MiXCR, with one record for every CDR3 protein. The sample has over 950,000 distinct CDR3 sequences, roughly half seen once; the top ten hold 20% to 25%. What was sequenced was blood. The receptors were sampled from a woman in her sixties in good health.

The chain employs TRBV24-1 and TRBJ2-5; no definite D call. Germline-derived CDR1 and CDR2 are KGHDR and SFDVKD. Trimming removed 7 bases at V and 1 base at J, with 15 bases between. The CDR3 length is 15 residues. This chain's CDR3 is CATSSEANSQETQYF. CDR3 sequence (DNA): TGTGCCACCAGCTCAGAGGCCAACAGCCAAGAGACCCAGTACTTC.

Details on this clonotype: Sequence at one end of the junction differs from germline and may be a read error. The chain links TRBV27 to TRBJ2-5; D is ambiguous. The CDR3 spans 12 residues. Germline CDR1 and CDR2: MNHEY and SMNVEV (reference sequence). The chain's CDR3 is CTSCLDQETQYF. The CDR3 DNA follows: TGTACCAGCTGTTTAGACCAAGAGACCCAGTACTTC.

The chain couples TRBV28 to TRBJ2-1; D is ambiguous. The CDR3 is made up of 11 amino acids. V lost 9 bases and J 9 bases, leaving 12 bases between the germline ends. Germline loops: CDR1 MDHEN, CDR2 SYDVKM. The CDR3 nucleotides are TGTGCCAGTGAGGTCGGCTCTGAGCAGTTCTTC. Translated, it gives CASEVGSEQFF.

The chain is built from TRBV6-5 and TRBJ2-5; tentatively, D is TRBD2 (6 bases). The J call may not be correct, given that the DNA end is closer to TRBJ2-7. CDR1 MNHEY and CDR2 SVGAGI come from the germline V gene. This CDR3 comprises 15 residues. The chain's CDR3 is CASRAPGASTYEQYF. In nucleotides, the CDR3 is TGTGCCAGCAGAGCCCCGGGAGCGTCCACCTACGAGCAGTACTTC.

V and J are TRBV5-1 and TRBJ2-1, with 7 bases aligning to TRBD1. Losses at the gene ends were 2 bases for V and 6 bases for J; bases not matched to a gene: 11. Germline CDR1 reads SGHRS; CDR2 reads YFSETQ. CDR3 length: 16 residues. For the CDR3, the DNA is TGCGCCAGCAGCTTAGGCGACAGGGAAGGGTCCAATGAGCAGTTCTTC. This codes for CASSLGDREGSNEQFF. The whole variable domain, filled in from reference TRBV5-1 and TRBJ2-1, reads KAGVTQTPRYLIKTRGQQVTLSCSPISGHRSVSWYQQTPGQGLQFLFEYFSETQRNKGNFPGRFSGRQFSNSRSEMNVSTLELGDSALYLCASSLGDREGSNEQFFGPGTRLTVL.

This sequence joins TRBV7-2 and TRBJ2-1; 9 nucleotides line up with TRBD1. V trimming: 5 bases; J trimming: 5 bases; junction bases outside the gene matches: 7. The CDR3 sequence is 15 residues long. In germline, CDR1 is SGHTA, CDR2 FQGNSA. The CDR3 coding sequence is TGTGCCAGCAGCCGCGACAGGGGGTTTAACAATGAGCAGTTCTTC. Translating it yields CASSRDRGFNNEQFF.

The chain recombines TRBV18 with TRBJ1-6; tentative D call: TRBD1 (6 bases). V was clipped by 2 bases and J by 6 bases, with 11 bases between them. Germline V gene sequence: CDR1 KGHSH, CDR2 LQKENI. The CDR3 runs 15 residues. Here the CDR3 DNA reads TGTGCCAGCTCACCAGCAGGGGCCCCTAATTCACCCCTCCACTTT. This codes for CASSPAGAPNSPLHF.

The genes are TRBV10-3 and TRBJ1-2; D gene ambiguous. This CDR3 is 15 amino acids long. Trimming took 0 bases from V and 3 from J, leaving 11 bases between them. CDR1 and CDR2 (germline): ENHRY, SYGVKD. The CDR3 sequence: CAISESSFSYYGYTF. CDR3 in DNA: TGTGCCATCAGTGAGTCTTCCTTCTCCTACTATGGCTACACCTTC.

V and J are TRBV6-5 and TRBJ2-3; D gene ambiguous. The CDR3 runs 14 residues. The germline gives CDR1 MNHEY, CDR2 SVGAGI. V lost 0 bases and J 1 base, leaving 5 bases between the germline ends. CDR3 in DNA: TGTGCCAGCAGTTACTCCCGGGGCACAGATACGCAGTATTTT. It yields the protein CASSYSRGTDTQYF.

This clonotype was found a few times. This chain uses TRBV15 with TRBJ2-3; maybe TRBD2 (5 bases). Germline V lookup: CDR1 LNHNV, CDR2 YYDKDF (reference sequence). Trimming removed 8 bases at V and 0 bases at J, with 9 bases between. There are 13 residues in the CDR3. CDR3 amino acids: CATAGPSTDTQYF. Here the CDR3 DNA reads TGTGCCACCGCGGGTCCTAGCACAGATACGCAGTATTTT.

This clonotype has only a few counts. V gene TRBV12-3 or TRBV12-4 combines with J gene TRBJ2-5; tentative D call: TRBD1 (6 bases). Trimming took 7 bases from V and 4 from J, leaving 25 bases between them. The CDR3 totals 17 residues. CDR3 region: CASIFVLWTVGLETQYF. The CDR3 nucleotides are TGTGCCAGCATCTTTGTCCTTTGGACAGTCGGACTAGAGACCCAGTACTTC.

This chain links TRBV14 with TRBJ2-4; D not certain. CDR3 size: 17 residues. The germline gives CDR1 SGHDN, CDR2 FVKESK. Trimming pared 1 base from V and 2 bases from J, leaving 15 bases between. CDR3 residues: CASSQGLGWTTKNIQYF. In nucleotides, the CDR3 is TGTGCCAGCAGCCAAGGGTTGGGGTGGACGACCAAAAACATTCAGTACTTC.

The J gene is TRBJ2-7, the V gene TRBV20-1; D is unresolved. CDR3 length equals 14 residues. From germline, CDR1 is DFQATT and CDR2 SNEGSKA (reference sequence). V lost 5 bases to trimming and J lost 2 bases, with 16 bases between them. This CDR3 reads CSAGRTGVAYEQYF. The DNA of the CDR3 is TGCAGTGCTGGCAGGACGGGTGTAGCCTACGAGCAGTACTTC.

This clonotype was seen at least ten times. The CDR3: CASSTNNDGNTEAFF. In DNA form, the CDR3 reads TGCGCCAGCAGTACCAACAACGACGGGAACACTGAAGCTTTCTTT. The chain has TRBV5-1 and TRBJ1-1, with D hard to call. V was shortened by 5 bases and J by 1 base, with 15 bases between the two germline ends. In germline, CDR1 is SGHRS, CDR2 YFSETQ. The CDR3 extends over 15 amino acids.

The V call is TRBV20-1, the J call TRBJ1-6; D uncertain. Trimming removed 6 bases from V and 5 bases from J, with 17 bases in between. From germline, CDR1 is DFQATT and CDR2 SNEGSKA (reference sequence). The CDR3 totals 15 residues. The CDR3 nucleotides are TGCAGTGCCTTATTAGCAGGCACTAATAATTCACCCCTCCACTTT. This gives the protein CSALLAGTNNSPLHF.

J is TRBJ1-5 and V is TRBV20-1; 7 bases are shared with TRBD1. V shed 3 bases, J shed 5 bases, and the junction held 13 bases outside the gene matches. Germline CDR1 reads DFQATT; CDR2 reads SNEGSKA (reference sequence). The CDR3 spans 16 residues. CDR3 DNA sequence: TGCAGTGCTAGTGGAGGGGGCGTCAGAAGCGATCAGCCCCAGCATTTT. Protein: CSASGGGVRSDQPQHF.

The chain joins TRBV7-9 to TRBJ1-1; D remains unclear. This CDR3 contains 14 residues. The germline V gene has CDR1 SEHNR and CDR2 FQNEAQ (reference sequence). V dropped 3 bases and J dropped 4 bases, with 12 bases sitting between them. The DNA for the CDR3 is TGTGCCAGCAGCTTGGAGGGTCAGCGCACTGAAGCTTTCTTT. Protein: CASSLEGQRTEAFF.

V is TRBV5-1 and J is TRBJ2-1; 8 nucleotides match TRBD2. This CDR3 comprises 14 residues. Germline loops: CDR1 SGHRS, CDR2 YFSETQ. V lost 4 bases to trimming and J lost 8 bases; unmatched junction nucleotides: 8. In DNA form, the CDR3 reads TGCGCCAGCAGCCCCTCCGGACTAGCAGATGAGCAGTTCTTC. It is translated as CASSPSGLADEQFF.

This clonotype was detected only a few times. The V call is TRBV7-2, the J call TRBJ2-3; 9 bases align to TRBD1. Trimming cost V 2 bases and J 3 bases; bases outside gene matches: 6. The germline CDR1 and CDR2 sequences are SGHTA and FQGNSA. CDR3 length equals 16 residues. CDR3 DNA: TGTGCCAGCAGCTTATATCCGGGACAGGGTACAGATACGCAGTATTTT. Encoded protein: CASSLYPGQGTDTQYF.

This clonotype was found a few times. The CDR3 sequence is CATSRGYGSAYEQYF. The CDR3 DNA sequence: TGTGCCACCAGCAGAGGATACGGGAGTGCCTACGAGCAGTACTTC. V and J are TRBV15 and TRBJ2-7; TRBD2 might be the D (6 bases). The V and J ends lost 1 base and 2 bases respectively, with 12 bases between them. This CDR3 has 15 amino acids. The germline V gene has CDR1 LNHNV and CDR2 YYDKDF (reference sequence).

The chain employs TRBV3-1 and TRBJ2-7, with 9 nucleotides matching TRBD1. Trimming removed 4 bases from V and 1 base from J; junction bases left unmatched: 17. Germline V gives CDR1 LGHDT, CDR2 YNNKEL (reference sequence). CDR3 length: 19 amino acids. The CDR3 is CASSRISGTGTGPSYEQYF. CDR3 in DNA: TGTGCCAGCAGCCGGATCTCCGGGACAGGGACCGGCCCTTCCTACGAGCAGTACTTC.

V and J are TRBV6-6 and TRBJ2-1; perhaps TRBD2 as D (6 bases). The J call may be in error: the DNA end matches TRBJ2-7 better. The CDR3 consists of 11 residues. The V gene's germline CDR1 is MNHNY and CDR2 SVGAGI (reference sequence). The CDR3 loop reads CATGTLNEQYF. The CDR3 DNA reads TGTGCCACAGGGACTCTCAACGAGCAGTACTTC.

The chain employs TRBV21-1 and TRBJ2-7; the DNA was not compared with TRBD1, the D call given in the table. TRBV21-1 is described as a pseudogene. This CDR3 comprises 15 residues. In DNA form, the CDR3 reads TGTGCCAGCAGCACCCAACCCCGGTCCGCCTACGAGCAGTACTTC. Its protein product is CASSTQPRSAYEQYF.

This chain connects TRBV7-9 to TRBJ1-1; 7 bases agree with TRBD1. After removal of 4 bases from V and 0 bases from J, the junction contained 8 bases not matched to a gene. Germline CDR1 SEHNR, CDR2 FQNEAQ (reference sequence). The CDR3 has 16 residues. CDR3 nucleotide sequence: TGTGCCAGCAGCTCCCCCGAGACAGGGATGAACACTGAAGCTTTCTTT. Translating gives CASSSPETGMNTEAFF. The variable domain in full, with the rest retrieved from reference TRBV7-9 and TRBJ1-1, is DTGVSQNPRHKITKRGQNVTFRCDPISEHNRLYWYRQTLGQGPEFLTYFQNEAQLEKSRLLSDRFSAERPKGSFSTLEIQRTEQGDSAMYLCASSSPETGMNTEAFFGQGTRLTVV.

The rearrangement joins TRBV6-4 to TRBJ1-2; D perhaps matches TRBD1 (5 bases). Germline V gene sequence: CDR1 MRHNA, CDR2 SNTAGT. V was shortened by 6 bases and J by 0 bases, with 8 bases between the two germline ends. The CDR3 totals 13 residues. This CDR3 is CASRQGANYGYTF. The CDR3 DNA reads as TGTGCCAGCAGGCAGGGTGCTAACTATGGCTACACCTTC.

This clonotype showed up just once. The DNA for the CDR3 is TGCAGCGCTTCGACTAGCGGGGCGCAGTACTTC. Encoded protein: CSASTSGAQYF. The chain links TRBV20-1 to TRBJ2-7; 11 positions agree with TRBD2. This CDR3 has 11 amino acids. The germline CDR1 and CDR2 sequences are DFQATT and SNEGSKA (reference sequence).

The chain joins TRBV28 to TRBJ2-3; 11 nucleotides agree with TRBD2. The CDR3 runs to 15 residues. The V gene end was trimmed by 6 bases and the J gene end by 4 bases; junction bases not matched to a gene: 6. Germline V lookup: CDR1 MDHEN, CDR2 SYDVKM. CDR3 amino acids: CASSYSGRASDTQYF. CDR3 nucleotides: TGTGCCAGCAGCTATAGCGGGAGGGCCTCAGATACGCAGTATTTT.

The chain's CDR3 is CASRTRGLQETQYF. The DNA for the CDR3 is TGTGCCAGCAGAACCCGGGGCCTACAAGAGACCCAGTACTTC. The V call is TRBV6-9, the J call TRBJ2-5; D may correspond to TRBD1 or TRBD2 (5 bases each). Germline CDR1 is MNHGY and CDR2 is SVAAGI. The CDR3 is 14 residues long. The germline V and J ends were trimmed by 6 bases and 2 bases, with 13 bases remaining between them.